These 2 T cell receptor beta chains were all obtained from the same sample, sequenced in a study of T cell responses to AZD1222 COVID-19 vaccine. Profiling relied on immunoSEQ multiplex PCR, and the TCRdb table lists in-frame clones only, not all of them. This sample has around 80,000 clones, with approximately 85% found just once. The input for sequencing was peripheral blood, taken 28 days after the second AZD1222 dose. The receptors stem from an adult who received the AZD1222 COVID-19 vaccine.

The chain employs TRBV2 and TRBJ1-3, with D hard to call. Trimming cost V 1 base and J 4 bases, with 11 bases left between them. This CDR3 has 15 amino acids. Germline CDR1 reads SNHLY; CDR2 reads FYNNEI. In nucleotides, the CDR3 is TGTGCCAGCAGTGAAGACACCGGAACGGGAAACACCATATATTTT. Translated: CASSEDTGTGNTIYF.

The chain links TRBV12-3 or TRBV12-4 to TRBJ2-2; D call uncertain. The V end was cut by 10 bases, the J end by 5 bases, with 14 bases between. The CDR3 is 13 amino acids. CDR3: CATRERTTGELFF. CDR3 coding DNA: TGTGCCACCCGAGAACGAACAACCGGGGAGCTGTTTTTT.